This T cell receptor (beta chain) was identified in a study of control samples from healthy donors and cancer patients (dated by TCRdb to between 2020 and 2021). The germline V end is reduced by 1 base and the J end by 6 bases; junction bases left unmatched: 6. CDR1 SGHKS and CDR2 YYEKEE are derived from the germline V gene (reference sequence). The CDR3 has 16 amino acids, counting the end cysteine and phenylalanine. The read is trimmed to its CDR3 DNA, 48 bases read in frame from base 1. Points on this clone: It has no known antigen specificity. Per-nucleotide qualities are absent, and no much larger clonotype sits a single base away.

Library preparation employed the immunoSEQ multiplex PCR assay. TCRdb's version of the immuneACCESS table is confined to in-frame rearrangements and falls short of the full clone set. An unresolved V gene accounts for under half of the shortfall where checked; the remainder is of unknown origin. The table for this sample lists 250,000 to 300,000 clones; approximately 80% of them were counted only once. The leading ten clones occupy roughly 15% of the sample. Recombination connected TRBV5-5 to TRBJ2-1, and 11 junction bases match TRBD2. The sequence came from a woman in her fifties or sixties with lung cancer. Sequencing was done on a sample of PBMCs. The CDR3: CASSLLAGGPGNEQFF. The sequence in DNA is TGTGCCAGCAGCTTGCTAGCGGGGGGTCCGGGCAATGAGCAGTTCTTC.